The 11 T cell receptor beta chains given below trace back to one sample, sequenced in a study of T cells in Graves' hyperthyroidism and ophthalmopathy. The source material, RNA transcripts, was used to amplify TCR beta CDR3 regions. The HTBI primer set drove a first-round RT-PCR of the TCR CDR3. TCRdb reprocessed the multiplex PCR reads via MiXCR and lists one record per CDR3 protein. Here the sample spans around 400,000 distinct CDR3 sequences, approximately 14% being singletons. Material for sequencing was blood. The receptors derive from a young woman with Graves' hyperthyroidism that later progressed to Graves' ophthalmopathy.

This clonotype was detected a few times. This chain links TRBV6-1 with TRBJ2-7; 9 nucleotides line up with TRBD1. Trimming took 6 bases from V and 2 from J; bases not matched to a gene: 8. The CDR3 is 15 amino acids. Germline values: CDR1 MNHNS, CDR2 SASEGT. The CDR3 here is CASSESGQGTYEQYF. In DNA, the CDR3 is TGTGCCAGCAGCGAAAGTGGACAGGGGACCTACGAGCAGTACTTC.

The chain combines TRBV5-6 with TRBJ1-2; no clear D gene. The CDR3 runs 13 residues. Germline lookup yields CDR1 SGHDT and CDR2 YYEEEE. V lost 0 bases and J 8 bases, leaving 11 bases between the germline ends. The CDR3 nucleotides are TGTGCCAGCAGCTTGGAAGAATCTGGAGGCTACACCTTC. Translating it yields CASSLEESGGYTF.

This clonotype has at least ten counts. The chain employs TRBV28 and TRBJ2-7; D call uncertain. V gave up 8 bases and J gave up 7 bases, with 12 bases separating them. The CDR3 has 11 amino acids. Germline V gene data show CDR1 as MDHEN and CDR2 as SYDVKM. In nucleotides, the CDR3 is TGTGCCAGCCGCGAGCTAGGAGAGCAGTACTTC. It encodes CASRELGEQYF. Complete variable domain (other parts from reference TRBV28 and TRBJ2-7): DVKVTQSSRYLVKRTGEKVFLECVQDMDHENMFWYRQDPGLGLRLIYFSYDVKMKEKGDIPEGYSVSREKKERFSLILESASTNQTSMYLCASRELGEQYFGPGTRLTVT.

This clonotype has at least ten counts. The rearrangement uses TRBV11-2 and TRBJ2-3, with D perhaps assigned TRBD1 or TRBD2 (5 bases each). Trimming stripped 5 bases from V and 2 bases from J, with 14 bases between. The CDR3 consists of 15 residues. Germline CDR1 SGHAT, CDR2 FQNNGV. DNA of the CDR3: TGTGCCAGCAGCGATCCGGGACGATCCACAGATACGCAGTATTTT. It codes for CASSDPGRSTDTQYF.

This clonotype was detected ten times or more. The chain employs TRBV20-1 and TRBJ2-3; possibly TRBD2 for D (6 bases). This CDR3 spans 13 amino acids. Germline values: CDR1 DFQATT, CDR2 SNEGSKA (reference sequence). V lost 5 bases and J lost 0, with 9 bases in between. CDR3 residues: CSAGSGSTDTQYF. CDR3 DNA sequence: TGCAGTGCTGGCAGCGGGAGCACAGATACGCAGTATTTT.

This clonotype was picked up a small number of times. V gene TRBV5-4 combines with J gene TRBJ2-1, with 8 bases aligning to TRBD1. From germline, CDR1 is SGHNT and CDR2 YYREEE (reference sequence). The trim removed 2 bases at V and 6 bases at J, leaving 4 bases unmatched. The length of the CDR3 is 14 residues. CDR3 in DNA: TGTGCCAGCAGCTTACGACAGGGGCGCAATGAGCAGTTCTTC. Its translation is CASSLRQGRNEQFF.

This clonotype was seen more than once but under ten times. The J gene is TRBJ2-3, the V gene TRBV27, with 10 bases matching TRBD2. The V segment lost 5 bases and the J segment 0 bases; nucleotides outside the gene matches: 8. This CDR3 region has 17 residues. Germline loops: CDR1 MNHEY, CDR2 SMNVEV (reference sequence). The CDR3 spells CASSGIGTSASTDTQYF. CDR3 DNA: TGTGCCAGCAGTGGGATAGGGACTAGCGCGAGCACAGATACGCAGTATTTT.

This clonotype was observed many times. A junction end diverges from the germline sequence, so it may reflect a read error. The V call is TRBV7-2, the J call TRBJ2-1, with 11 bases that match TRBD2. The CDR3 consists of 15 residues. CDR1 SGHTA and CDR2 FQGNSA come from the germline V gene. The CDR3 loop reads CASSVAGGPSNEQFF. In nucleotides, the CDR3 is TGTGCCAGCAGCGTAGCGGGAGGGCCCTCAAATGAGCAGTTCTTC. The whole variable domain, filled in from reference TRBV7-2 and TRBJ2-1, reads GAGVSQSPSNKVTEKGKDVELRCDPISGHTALYWYRQSLGQGLEFLIYFQGNSAPDKSGLPSDRFSAERTGGSVSTLTIQRTQQEDSAVYLCASSVAGGPSNEQFFGPGTRLTVL.

This clonotype has ten or more counts. The chain links TRBV7-9 to TRBJ2-1, with TRBD1 matching 9 bases. Germline V gene data show CDR1 as SEHNR and CDR2 as FQNEAQ (reference sequence). The CDR3 length is 16 residues. The J segment lost 4 bases and the V segment lost 3 bases, leaving 7 bases of the junction unmatched. The CDR3 loop reads CASSFNRGPQYNEQFF. The CDR3 nucleotides are TGTGCCAGCAGCTTTAACAGGGGGCCTCAATACAATGAGCAGTTCTTC.

The sample holds many counts of this clonotype. This chain joins TRBV6-1 and TRBJ1-5; 8 positions agree with TRBD1. The CDR3 contains 14 residues. Unmatched junction bases numbered 7, after V lost 6 bases and J lost 6 bases. Per the germline V gene, CDR1 is MNHNS and CDR2 is SASEGT. CDR3 protein: CASRGQAGGQPQHF. CDR3 nucleotide sequence: TGTGCCAGCAGGGGACAGGCCGGCGGTCAGCCCCAGCATTTT.

The rearrangement uses TRBV3-1 and TRBJ2-7; tentatively, D is TRBD1 or TRBD2 (5 bases each). This CDR3 is built from 16 residues. Germline CDR1 and CDR2: LGHDT and YNNKEL (reference sequence). Trimming removed 4 bases from V and 2 bases from J, with 18 bases in between. In DNA, the CDR3 is TGTGCCAGCAGCCCGCACCTGAGGGGTCCAGCCTACGAGCAGTACTTC. Translation gives CASSPHLRGPAYEQYF.